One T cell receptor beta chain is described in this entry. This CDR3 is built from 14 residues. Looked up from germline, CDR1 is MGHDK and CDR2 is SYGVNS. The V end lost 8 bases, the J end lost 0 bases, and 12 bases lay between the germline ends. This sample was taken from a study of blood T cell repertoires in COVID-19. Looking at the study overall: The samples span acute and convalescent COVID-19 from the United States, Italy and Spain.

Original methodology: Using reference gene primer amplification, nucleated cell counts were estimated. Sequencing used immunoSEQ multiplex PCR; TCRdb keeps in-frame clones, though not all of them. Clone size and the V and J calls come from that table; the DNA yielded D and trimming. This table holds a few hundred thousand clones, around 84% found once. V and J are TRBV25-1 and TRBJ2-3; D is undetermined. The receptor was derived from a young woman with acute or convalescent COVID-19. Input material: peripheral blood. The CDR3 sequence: CASSDSASTDTQYF. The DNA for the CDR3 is TGTGCCAGCTCAGACTCAGCTAGCACAGATACGCAGTATTTT.